These T cell receptor beta chains were read from a single sample in a study of metastatic and nonmetastatic thyroid tumors. Using MiXCR, TCRdb re-called clones from the PCR reads. The sample holds 30,000 or so clones, around 20% seen once. Sequencing input: blood. Receptor source: a female donor with papillary thyroid cancer or a benign thyroid nodule (not recorded which). Some clones in this sample may be carry-over from other donors' samples. Both conserved end residues are part of each CDR3. Only some rows state a clone size, as once, few, many or a class for expanded clones.

clone_size	v_call	j_call	cdr3_aa
medium-sized	TRBV20-1	TRBJ2-1	CSARDRRREWNNEQFF
many	TRBV12-3/TRBV12-4	TRBJ1-2	CASSPREDGYTF
many	TRBV20-1	TRBJ2-3	CSVYKTSTDTQYF
many	TRBV19	TRBJ2-7	CASSLFLGYEQYF
many	TRBV6-6	TRBJ2-7	CASSYSTGTYEQYF
NA	TRBV20-1	TRBJ2-7	CSATGTEISYEQYF
many	TRBV5-4	TRBJ1-5	CASSFPGPGQPQHF
once	TRBV6-1	TRBJ1-3	CASSTSSGLSGNTIYF
few	TRBV10-2	TRBJ1-2	CASSESFRGQGSGYTF
few	TRBV6-2/TRBV6-3	TRBJ1-1	CASSYTDSGSFNTEAFF
NA	TRBV6-1	TRBJ2-3	CASSGVAGEGGDTQYF